Below are 30 T cell receptor beta chains sequenced from a single sample in a study of blood T cell repertoires in COVID-19 (dated by TCRdb to 2020 to 2022). The method behind the library was the immunoSEQ multiplex PCR assay. TCRdb obtained this table from immuneACCESS and retained in-frame rearrangements with V and J assigned. These tables miss some clones; where compared with another copy, unresolved V genes account for less than half of the shortfall, and the remainder is unexplained. The sample includes nearly 300,000 clones, with 70% to 85% observed a single time. The ten largest clones represent about 1.6% of the sample. The sequenced sample consisted of peripheral blood. All receptors come from a human donor with COVID-19, enrolled during active disease. The donor label of this sample is uncertain.

This clone was counted once. V usage is TRBV28 and J usage is TRBJ1-4, with D possibly being TRBD1 (5 bases). Germline CDR1 is MDHEN and CDR2 is SYDVKM. Between the trimmed V and J ends, which lost 5 bases and 4 bases, there was a span of 14 bases. This CDR3 spans 15 amino acids. The CDR3 reads CASSPQGWSNEKLFF. The CDR3 DNA reads TGTGCCAGCAGTCCTCAGGGCTGGAGTAATGAAAAACTGTTTTTT.

The chain combines TRBV3-1 (or the pseudogene TRBV3-2) with TRBJ1-5; 7 positions agree with TRBD1. V shed 4 bases, J shed 7 bases, and the junction held 1 base outside the gene matches. The CDR3 spans 12 residues. The germline V gene encodes CDR1 LGHDT and CDR2 YNNKEL (reference sequence). CDR3: CASSRTGQPQHF. CDR3 in DNA: TGTGCCAGCAGCCGGACAGGCCAGCCCCAGCATTTT.

This clone showed up just once. The chain recombines TRBV4-1 with TRBJ2-3; 10 positions match TRBD2. This CDR3 spans 17 amino acids. The germline gives CDR1 MGHRA, CDR2 YSYEKL. Losses at the gene ends were 1 base for V and 4 bases for J; bases not matched to a gene: 8. The CDR3, as DNA: TGCGCCAGCAGCCAAGGGGCTAGCGGGAGATACGCAGATACGCAGTATTTT. Translated, it gives CASSQGASGRYADTQYF.

V gene TRBV7-2 combines with J gene TRBJ1-5; no firm D call. Germline values: CDR1 SGHTA, CDR2 FQGNSA. The V and J ends lost 1 base and 0 bases respectively, with 10 bases between them. The CDR3 loop spans 16 amino acids. CDR3 protein: CASSLGQIHSNQPQHF. In DNA, the CDR3 is TGTGCCAGCAGCTTAGGGCAAATTCATAGCAATCAGCCCCAGCATTTT.

The genes are TRBV28 and TRBJ1-2, with TRBD1 as a possible D gene (6 bases). This CDR3 is 17 amino acids long. Trimming removed 6 bases at V and 0 bases at J, with 20 bases between. Looked up from germline, CDR1 is MDHEN and CDR2 is SYDVKM. CDR3 sequence: CASSLTGSRLSNYGYTF. The CDR3 DNA follows: TGTGCCAGCAGCCTCACAGGGAGTAGGTTGTCTAACTATGGCTACACCTTC.

The CDR3 region has the DNA TGTGCCTGGAGTGTCTTCAGGGGTGGGCAGTACTTC. Encoded protein: CAWSVFRGGQYF. This rearrangement joins TRBV30 to TRBJ2-7, with D possibly matching TRBD1 (6 bases). Germline CDR1 and CDR2: GTSNPN and SVGIG (reference sequence). This CDR3 is 12 amino acids long. V lost 0 bases to trimming and J lost 9 bases, with 12 bases between them.

The chain joins TRBV6-6 to TRBJ1-6; the D gene is possibly TRBD1 (6 bases). The CDR3 is made up of 13 amino acids. CDR1 and CDR2 (germline): MNHNY, SVGAGI (reference sequence). V shed 9 bases and J shed 10 bases, with 16 bases lying between them. CDR3 in amino acids: CASNPSGVSPLHF. As DNA, the CDR3 is TGTGCCAGTAATCCGTCAGGGGTATCACCCCTCCACTTT.

This chain connects TRBV5-1 to TRBJ2-7; 10 nucleotides match TRBD2. J was trimmed by 0 bases and V by 3 bases; bases with no gene match: 3. The CDR3 is 15 amino acids. Germline V CDR1 and CDR2: SGHRS, YFSETQ. This CDR3 reads CASSSSGRSSYEQYF. The CDR3, as DNA: TGCGCCAGCAGCTCTAGCGGGAGAAGCTCCTACGAGCAGTACTTC.

The chain carries TRBV28 and TRBJ1-1; D might be TRBD1 (5 bases). Germline-derived CDR1 and CDR2 are MDHEN and SYDVKM. V was shortened by 3 bases and J by 4 bases, with 9 bases between the two germline ends. The CDR3 is 13 residues long. CDR3 DNA sequence: TGTGCCAGCAGTTTGGGCAGGGCCACTGAAGCTTTCTTT. Translated: CASSLGRATEAFF.

The chain joins TRBV19 to TRBJ1-2, with TRBD1 as a possible D gene (5 bases). The CDR3 runs 12 residues. The germline CDR1 and CDR2 sequences are LNHDA and SQIVND (reference sequence). Trimming pared 3 bases from V and 7 bases from J, leaving 9 bases between. DNA for the CDR3: TGTGCCAGTAGTATTGTCCAGGGTGGCTACACCTTC. Its protein is CASSIVQGGYTF.

The rearrangement joins TRBV2 to TRBJ2-7, with a possible D match to TRBD2 (6 bases). V lost 8 bases and J 2 bases, leaving 10 bases between the germline ends. Germline assignment: CDR1 SNHLY and CDR2 FYNNEI. The CDR3 covers 12 residues. For the CDR3, the DNA is TGTGCCAGCGGGAGGTCCCCCTACGAGCAGTACTTC. Protein: CASGRSPYEQYF.

This rearrangement joins TRBV24-1 to TRBJ2-2; 12 bases are a match to TRBD1. V shed 4 bases and J 4 bases; nucleotides not matched to a gene: 3. Germline V gene data show CDR1 as KGHDR and CDR2 as SFDVKD. The CDR3 is made up of 16 amino acids. The CDR3 spells CATSDPGQGATGELFF. CDR3 bases: TGTGCCACCAGTGACCCGGGACAGGGGGCCACCGGGGAGCTGTTTTTT.

V is TRBV27 and J is TRBJ2-7; D is unclear. Trimming pared 2 bases from V and 2 bases from J, leaving 7 bases between. CDR1 and CDR2 (germline): MNHEY, SMNVEV (reference sequence). The CDR3 length is 13 residues. The CDR3 DNA sequence: TGTGCCAGCAGTTTAGTCAGTACCTACGAGCAGTACTTC. As protein: CASSLVSTYEQYF.

To note about this clone: Other nucleotide sequences in the sample specify the same CDR3. J is TRBJ2-7 and V is TRBV3-1 (or the pseudogene TRBV3-2); 13 bases line up with TRBD2. This CDR3 contains 15 residues. J was trimmed by 4 bases and V by 4 bases; bases with no gene match: 4. Germline CDR1 reads LGHDT; CDR2 reads YNNKEL (reference sequence). The CDR3 reads CASSPGLAGPYEQYF. The CDR3 nucleotides are TGTGCCAGCAGCCCGGGACTAGCGGGACCTTACGAGCAGTACTTC.

This chain uses TRBV30 with TRBJ2-1; TRBD2 aligns across 10 bases. V lost 5 bases and J lost 4; bases outside the gene matches: 5. There are 14 residues in the CDR3. Germline CDR1 is GTSNPN and CDR2 is SVGIG (reference sequence). DNA for the CDR3: TGTGCCTGGGCGGGGACTAGCGATTACAATGAGCAGTTCTTC. Its protein is CAWAGTSDYNEQFF.

CDR3 DNA: TGTGCCAGCAGTCCACTCGGGGTTGTTGGTGGTACAGATACGCAGTATTTT. Residues: CASSPLGVVGGTDTQYF. The V call is TRBV27, the J call TRBJ2-3; tentatively, D is TRBD2 (5 bases). This CDR3 has 17 residues. Germline values: CDR1 MNHEY, CDR2 SMNVEV (reference sequence). With 5 bases removed from V and 3 bases from J, the gap between germline ends came to 21 bases.

This chain uses TRBV15 with TRBJ2-3; 10 positions agree with TRBD2. The germline gives CDR1 LNHNV, CDR2 YYDKDF (reference sequence). This CDR3 spans 17 amino acids. The V segment lost 0 bases and the J segment 4 bases; nucleotides outside the gene matches: 7. The CDR3 here is CATSREAVAGGPDTQYF. In nucleotides, the CDR3 is TGTGCCACCAGCAGAGAGGCGGTAGCGGGAGGCCCAGATACGCAGTATTTT.

CDR3: CASSLVPPQGALNEKLFF. The CDR3 DNA reads TGTGCCAGCAGCTTAGTCCCCCCACAGGGGGCCCTCAATGAAAAACTGTTTTTT. V gene TRBV7-2 combines with J gene TRBJ1-4; 9 bases fit TRBD1. The CDR3 is made up of 18 amino acids. The V gene's germline CDR1 is SGHTA and CDR2 FQGNSA. The junction had 11 bases not matched to a gene; V was cut back by 1 base and J by 5 bases. The full variable domain, in which reference TRBV7-2 and TRBJ1-4 provide the parts outside the CDR3, is GAGVSQSPSNKVTEKGKDVELRCDPISGHTALYWYRQSLGQGLEFLIYFQGNSAPDKSGLPSDRFSAERTGGSVSTLTIQRTQQEDSAVYLCASSLVPPQGALNEKLFFGSGTQLSVL.

V is TRBV27 and J is TRBJ1-5, with 8 bases matching TRBD1. This CDR3 has 16 amino acids. V was pared by 5 bases and J by 3 bases, with 9 bases of the junction left unmatched. CDR1 is MNHEY, CDR2 SMNVEV, per germline (reference sequence). The CDR3 DNA reads TGTGCCAGCAGTACCACCGGGACAGGTCTCAATCAGCCCCAGCATTTT. Encoded protein: CASSTTGTGLNQPQHF.

The J gene is TRBJ2-2, the V gene TRBV28; no clear D. Germline V gene lookup returns CDR1 MDHEN and CDR2 SYDVKM. Trimming removed 6 bases at V and 5 bases at J, with 19 bases between. The CDR3 is made up of 16 amino acids. CDR3 nucleotide sequence: TGTGCCAGCAGCTCGACGACAAAATTAGTTACCGGGGAGCTGTTTTTT. Residues: CASSSTTKLVTGELFF.

The genes are TRBV18 and TRBJ2-2; the match to TRBD1 covers 7 bases. The CDR3 runs to 16 residues. CDR1 and CDR2 (germline): KGHSH, LQKENI. V lost 3 bases to trimming and J lost 5 bases; unmatched junction nucleotides: 9. CDR3 region: CASSPAQGGLTGELFF. The CDR3 DNA follows: TGTGCCAGCTCACCGGCTCAAGGGGGCTTGACCGGGGAGCTGTTTTTT.

The rearrangement uses TRBV18 and TRBJ2-5; tentatively, D is TRBD2 (6 bases). Germline CDR1 KGHSH, CDR2 LQKENI. This CDR3 region has 15 residues. With 2 bases removed from V and 2 bases from J, the gap between germline ends came to 12 bases. The CDR3 nucleotides are TGTGCCAGCTCACCAAGTGGGGGAGGACAAGAGACCCAGTACTTC. Its protein is CASSPSGGGQETQYF.

The gene calls are TRBV7-8 and TRBJ2-7; no clear D gene. Germline V gene lookup returns CDR1 SGHVS and CDR2 FQNEAQ. CDR3 length: 11 amino acids. V dropped 5 bases and J dropped 7 bases, with 9 bases sitting between them. This CDR3 is CASSQQQEQYF. The CDR3 nucleotides are TGTGCCAGCAGCCAACAACAGGAGCAGTACTTC.

This clone showed up many times. The same CDR3 is also encoded by other DNA sequences in this sample. V usage is TRBV9 and J usage is TRBJ2-2; TRBD2 agrees at 12 bases. The junction had 1 base not matched to a gene; V was cut back by 0 bases and J by 4 bases. This CDR3 is 16 amino acids long. Germline V gene lookup returns CDR1 SGDLS and CDR2 YYNGEE. The CDR3 region is CASSVGLAGVTGELFF. As DNA, the CDR3 is TGTGCCAGCAGCGTAGGACTAGCGGGAGTCACCGGGGAGCTGTTTTTT.

The chain is built from TRBV6-1 and TRBJ2-3; maybe TRBD2 (6 bases). The germline V gene encodes CDR1 MNHNS and CDR2 SASEGT. V was pared by 2 bases and J by 12 bases, with 12 bases between. The CDR3 runs to 12 residues. The chain's CDR3 is CASSETEGTQYF. The CDR3, as DNA: TGTGCCAGCAGTGAAACGGAGGGTACTCAGTATTTT.

Concerning this clone: Other DNA variants within this sample encode the same CDR3. The chain links TRBV9 to TRBJ2-1, with TRBD2 matching 14 bases. CDR1 SGDLS and CDR2 YYNGEE come from the germline V gene. Germline trimming cut 3 bases from V and 7 bases from J; bases unmatched to any gene: 3. CDR3 length: 15 residues. CDR3 coding DNA: TGTGCCAGCAGCGGTGGACTAGCGGGAGGAAATGAGCAGTTCTTC. This codes for CASSGGLAGGNEQFF. The variable domain in full, completed from reference TRBV9 and TRBJ2-1, reads DSGVTQTPKHLITATGQRVTLRCSPRSGDLSVYWYQQSLDQGLQFLIQYYNGEERAKGNILERFSAQQFPDLHSELNLSSLELGDSALYFCASSGGLAGGNEQFFGPGTRLTVL.

The J gene is TRBJ2-3, the V gene TRBV5-1; D not resolved. CDR1 and CDR2 from the germline V gene are SGHRS and YFSETQ. V was pared by 4 bases and J by 3 bases, with 12 bases between. The length of the CDR3 is 14 residues. The DNA for the CDR3 is TGCGCCAGCAGCATGAGTTTACAGACAGATACGCAGTATTTT. This gives the protein CASSMSLQTDTQYF.

The gene calls are TRBV3-1 (or the pseudogene TRBV3-2) and TRBJ2-1; 13 bases align to TRBD2. Per the germline V gene, CDR1 is LGHDT and CDR2 is YNNKEL (reference sequence). The J segment lost 7 bases and the V segment lost 4 bases, leaving 7 bases of the junction unmatched. The CDR3 sequence is 16 residues long. The CDR3 nucleotides are TGTGCCAGCAGCCCCCGGACTAGCGGGAGAAGGAATGAGCAGTTCTTC. This codes for CASSPRTSGRRNEQFF.

The chain is built from TRBV11-2 and TRBJ2-1, with D unclear. This CDR3 has 15 residues. V was clipped by 1 base and J by 8 bases, with 15 bases between them. The germline V gene has CDR1 SGHAT and CDR2 FQNNGV. The CDR3 region has the DNA TGTGCCAGCAGCTTAGGGGCTCGCCATTCGGATGAGCAGTTCTTC. Its protein is CASSLGARHSDEQFF.

The rearrangement joins TRBV2 to TRBJ2-2; a possible D gene is TRBD1 (6 bases). Germline-derived CDR1 and CDR2 are SNHLY and FYNNEI. V shed 6 bases and J shed 4 bases, with 24 bases lying between them. CDR3 length: 18 residues. The CDR3 loop is CASRSRGSGLWPTGELFF. The DNA for the CDR3 is TGTGCCAGCAGAAGTAGGGGGAGTGGTCTCTGGCCCACCGGGGAGCTGTTTTTT.